This record covers a single T cell receptor (beta chain). Its antigen is currently unknown. These data come from a study of CD8+ T cells in alopecia areata. General study findings and limits: The study found TCR sharing across patients less clear than in mice, possibly for HLA reasons.

The germline CDR1 and CDR2 sequences are SQVTM and ANQGSEA. CDR3 length: 14 amino acids. The V segment lost 1 base and the J segment 5 bases; nucleotides outside the gene matches: 7. RNA extraction and reverse transcription yielded cDNA as sequencing template. Sequencing was performed with immunoSEQ multiplex PCR; in TCRdb, only in-frame clones are kept and a portion is missing. Here the sample spans roughly 100,000 clones, approximately 58% being singletons. Material for sequencing was CD4+ T cells sorted from blood. The clonotype was recovered from a human donor in good health. V is TRBV29-1 and J is TRBJ1-1, with 7 bases matching TRBD1. The CDR3 spells CSVEGRQGETEAFF. The CDR3 nucleotides are TGCAGCGTTGAAGGGCGACAGGGAGAGACTGAAGCTTTCTTT.